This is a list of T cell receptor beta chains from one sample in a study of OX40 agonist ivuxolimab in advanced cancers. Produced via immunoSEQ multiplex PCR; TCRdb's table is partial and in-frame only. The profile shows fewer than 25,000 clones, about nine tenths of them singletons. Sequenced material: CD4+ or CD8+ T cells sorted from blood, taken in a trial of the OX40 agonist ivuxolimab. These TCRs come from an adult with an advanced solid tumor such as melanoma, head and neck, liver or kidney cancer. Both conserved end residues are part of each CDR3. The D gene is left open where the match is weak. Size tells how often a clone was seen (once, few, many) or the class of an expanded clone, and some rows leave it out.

cdr3_aa: CASSSTSGGAVGEQFF
cdr3_nt: TGTGCCAGCAGCTCCACTAGCGGGGGGGCCGTTGGGGAGCAGTTCTTC
v_call: TRBV7-2
j_call: TRBJ2-1
clone_size: NA
d_call: TRBD2

cdr3_aa: CASSPGTVRNTQYF
cdr3_nt: TGCGCCAGCAGCCCAGGGACAGTTCGAAATACGCAGTATTTT
v_call: TRBV4-3
j_call: TRBJ2-3
clone_size: NA
d_call: TRBD1

cdr3_aa: CASSQPSYEQYF
cdr3_nt: TGTGCCAGCAGCCAGCCTTCCTACGAGCAGTACTTC
v_call: TRBV5-5
j_call: TRBJ2-7
clone_size: once
d_call: NA

cdr3_aa: CAWTRRPEGYTF
cdr3_nt: TGTGCCTGGACCCGGAGGCCGGAGGGCTACACCTTC
v_call: TRBV30
j_call: TRBJ1-2
clone_size: NA
d_call: NA

cdr3_aa: CLLVAHSYEQYF
cdr3_nt: TGCTTACTAGTGGCCCACTCCTACGAGCAGTACTTC
v_call: TRBV6-1
j_call: TRBJ2-7
clone_size: NA
d_call: NA

cdr3_aa: CASSLDIPTQYF
cdr3_nt: TGTGCCAGCAGCTTAGACATACCGACCCAGTACTTC
v_call: TRBV7-9
j_call: TRBJ2-5
clone_size: NA
d_call: NA

cdr3_aa: CASSQGVFGYTF
cdr3_nt: TGTGCCAGCAGCCAAGGGGTTTTCGGCTACACCTTC
v_call: TRBV7-2
j_call: TRBJ1-2
clone_size: NA
d_call: NA

cdr3_aa: CASSIGQRSSYEQYF
cdr3_nt: TGTGCCAGTAGTATTGGACAGAGAAGCTCCTACGAGCAGTACTTC
v_call: TRBV19
j_call: TRBJ2-7
clone_size: NA
d_call: NA

cdr3_aa: CASSVGGQGEQETQYF
cdr3_nt: TGTGCCAGCAGCGTAGGAGGTCAGGGGGAACAAGAGACCCAGTACTTC
v_call: TRBV9
j_call: TRBJ2-5
clone_size: NA
d_call: TRBD1

cdr3_aa: CASCQPDQHF
cdr3_nt: TGTGCCAGCTGCCAGCCGGACCAGCATTTT
v_call: TRBV19
j_call: TRBJ1-5
clone_size: NA
d_call: NA

cdr3_aa: CASSIAGGPNTQYF
cdr3_nt: TGTGCCAGCAGTATAGCGGGGGGGCCAAATACGCAGTATTTT
v_call: TRBV2
j_call: TRBJ2-3
clone_size: NA
d_call: TRBD2

cdr3_aa: CASSQDILAANRGQPQHF
cdr3_nt: TGCGCCAGCAGCCAAGATATTTTGGCAGCCAACCGGGGGCAGCCCCAGCATTTT
v_call: TRBV4-1
j_call: TRBJ1-5
clone_size: NA
d_call: NA

cdr3_aa: CASRGTGRSYNEQFF
cdr3_nt: TGTGCCAGTAGGGGGACAGGGAGGTCCTACAATGAGCAGTTCTTC
v_call: TRBV7-2
j_call: TRBJ2-1
clone_size: few
d_call: TRBD1

cdr3_aa: CASSEELAGGETQYF
cdr3_nt: TGTGCCAGCAGTGAAGAACTAGCGGGAGGAGAGACCCAGTACTTC
v_call: TRBV6-1
j_call: TRBJ2-5
clone_size: NA
d_call: TRBD2

cdr3_aa: CASSPDSTSSYNSPPHF
cdr3_nt: TGTGCCAGCAGCCCCGACAGTACTAGCTCCTATAATTCACCCCCCCACTTT
v_call: TRBV7-2
j_call: TRBJ1-6
clone_size: NA
d_call: NA

cdr3_aa: CASSRPLGNHYGYTF
cdr3_nt: TGTGCCAGTAGTAGGCCCCTCGGTAATCACTATGGCTACACCTTC
v_call: TRBV19
j_call: TRBJ1-2
clone_size: NA
d_call: NA

cdr3_aa: CASSPQRGPFYEQYF
cdr3_nt: TGTGCCAGCAGTCCCCAGCGGGGGCCCTTTTACGAGCAGTACTTC
v_call: TRBV2
j_call: TRBJ2-7
clone_size: NA
d_call: TRBD2

cdr3_aa: CASSPGTEWKTQYF
cdr3_nt: TGTGCCAGCAGCCCTGGGACAGAATGGAAGACCCAGTACTTC
v_call: TRBV11-3
j_call: TRBJ2-5
clone_size: few
d_call: TRBD1

cdr3_aa: CSDQGTEAFF
cdr3_nt: TGCAGCGACCAGGGGACTGAAGCTTTCTTT
v_call: TRBV29-1
j_call: TRBJ1-1
clone_size: NA
d_call: NA

cdr3_aa: CASRGTRLAKNIQYF
cdr3_nt: TGTGCCAGCAGAGGGACTAGGCTAGCCAAAAACATTCAGTACTTC
v_call: TRBV11-2
j_call: TRBJ2-4
clone_size: few
d_call: TRBD2

cdr3_aa: CASGFSGGGGYTF
cdr3_nt: TGTGCTAGTGGTTTCTCAGGGGGCGGTGGCTACACCTTC
v_call: TRBV12-5
j_call: TRBJ1-2
clone_size: NA
d_call: TRBD1

cdr3_aa: CAWSSISGNQPQHF
cdr3_nt: TGTGCCTGGAGCTCGATTAGTGGCAATCAGCCCCAGCATTTT
v_call: TRBV30
j_call: TRBJ1-5
clone_size: NA
d_call: NA